Listed below are T cell receptor beta chains from one sample, sequenced in a study of blood T cell repertoires in COVID-19. Profiling relied on immunoSEQ multiplex PCR, and the TCRdb table lists in-frame clones only, not all of them. The sample includes about 44,000 clones, about 90% of them seen just once. The source material was peripheral blood. The receptors come from a human donor in a cohort sampled during active COVID-19. CDR3s include the opening cysteine and the closing phenylalanine or tryptophan. D genes are given only for firm matches. Only some rows state a clone size, as once, few, many or a class for expanded clones.

TRBJ2-3	once	TRBV6-2/TRBV6-3	TRBD2	CASSYGGSPPDTQYF	TGTGCCAGCAGTTACGGCGGGAGCCCCCCAGATACGCAGTATTTT
TRBJ2-5	-	TRBV3-1/TRBV3-2	-	CASSQGDLARETQYF	TGTGCCAGCAGCCAAGGGGATCTAGCAAGGGAGACCCAGTACTTC
TRBJ1-6	-	TRBV7-3	-	CASSRIRVYSPLHF	TGTGCCAGCAGCAGAATCAGGGTCTACTCACCCCTCCACTTT
TRBJ2-7	-	TRBV6-5	TRBD2	CASTLGGTPYEQYF	TGTGCCAGCACCCTGGGGGGGACTCCCTACGAGCAGTACTTC
TRBJ2-5	-	TRBV11-2	-	CASSLSTAQQETQYF	TGTGCCAGCAGCTTGTCGACAGCGCAACAAGAGACCCAGTACTTC
TRBJ2-1	-	TRBV12-5	-	CASGSGIHNEQFF	TGTGCTAGTGGCTCCGGGATCCACAATGAGCAGTTCTTC
TRBJ2-6	-	TRBV5-1	-	CASSGGDSGANVLTF	TGCGCCAGCAGCGGAGGAGACTCTGGGGCCAACGTCCTGACTTTC
TRBJ2-7	-	TRBV7-9	-	CASSFPGRGTYEQYF	TGTGCCAGCAGCTTTCCGGGCAGGGGAACCTACGAGCAGTACTTC
TRBJ2-1	-	TRBV19	TRBD2	CASSSGRGHYNEQFF	TGTGCCAGTAGTAGCGGGAGGGGACACTACAATGAGCAGTTCTTC
TRBJ1-5	-	TRBV4-1	-	CASSQDMRERGNQPQHF	TGCGCCAGCAGCCAAGATATGAGGGAGAGGGGCAATCAGCCCCAGCATTTT
TRBJ2-5	-	TRBV5-4	TRBD2	CASSSGGARETQYF	TGTGCCAGCAGCTCCGGGGGGGCCCGGGAGACCCAGTACTTC
TRBJ1-2	-	TRBV5-4	TRBD1	CASHRQGAVENYGYTF	TGTGCCAGCCACAGACAGGGGGCCGTAGAAAACTATGGCTACACCTTC
TRBJ2-7	-	TRBV18	-	CASSLQGFGEQYF	TGTGCCAGCTCACTGCAGGGGTTTGGCGAGCAGTACTTC
TRBJ1-1	few	TRBV5-1	-	CASSLDGGYTEAFF	TGCGCCAGCAGCTTGGATGGGGGCTACACTGAAGCTTTCTTT
TRBJ1-6	-	TRBV28	-	CATQGPGSYNSPLHF	TGTGCCACGCAAGGCCCGGGCTCCTATAATTCACCCCTCCACTTT
TRBJ2-2	once	TRBV30	TRBD1	CAWTRQGFGTGELFF	TGTGCCTGGACCAGACAGGGGTTTGGGACCGGGGAGCTGTTTTTT
TRBJ2-1	-	TRBV28	-	CASRRGEGYYEQFF	TGTGCCAGCAGAAGGGGGGAGGGTTATTATGAGCAGTTCTTC
TRBJ1-1	-	TRBV11-2	-	CASSPRENTEAFF	TGTGCCAGCAGCCCCCGGGAAAACACTGAAGCTTTCTTT
TRBJ2-3	-	TRBV11-1	-	CASSSRAGRTDTQYF	TGTGCCAGCAGCTCCCGGGCAGGGCGCACAGATACGCAGTATTTT
TRBJ2-3	once	TRBV5-1	TRBD1	CASSDGTGGGTDTQYF	TGCGCCAGCAGCGACGGGACAGGGGGAGGAACAGATACGCAGTATTTT
TRBJ1-2	few	TRBV4-1	-	CASSRDTFPIF	TGCGCCAGCAGCCGGGACACCTTTCCCATCTTC
TRBJ2-7	-	TRBV6-5	-	CASNRAGPTYEQYF	TGTGCCAGCAATCGAGCGGGCCCGACCTACGAGCAGTACTTC
TRBJ1-4	-	TRBV7-9	TRBD1	CASSYRGTGGRGEKLFF	TGTGCCAGCAGCTATCGAGGGACAGGGGGACGCGGTGAAAAACTGTTTTTT
TRBJ1-5	once	TRBV28	-	CASRQGLNQPQHF	TGTGCCAGCAGACAGGGCCTCAATCAGCCCCAGCATTTT
TRBJ1-2	-	TRBV30	-	CAWSSRGGYGYTF	TGTGCCTGGAGTTCAAGAGGGGGCTATGGCTACACCTTC
TRBJ2-2	-	TRBV10-3	-	CAISERGSPGTGELFF	TGTGCCATCAGTGAGAGGGGGAGCCCAGGCACCGGGGAGCTGTTTTTT
TRBJ1-5	-	TRBV2	TRBD1	CASSEEGGGQPQHF	TGTGCCAGCAGTGAAGAAGGGGGCGGTCAGCCCCAGCATTTT
TRBJ2-5	-	TRBV30	-	CAGGSGPARRETQYF	TGTGCCGGCGGTAGCGGCCCCGCACGGAGGGAGACCCAGTACTTC
TRBJ2-7	-	TRBV10-3	-	CAISGEPREQYF	TGTGCCATCAGCGGGGAACCGCGGGAGCAGTACTTC
TRBJ1-2	-	TRBV11-2	TRBD1	CASSLSTGLNYGYTF	TGTGCCAGCAGCCTTTCGACAGGGCTTAACTATGGCTACACCTTC
TRBJ1-2	-	TRBV30	TRBD1	CAWSSVGTGASNYGYTF	TGTGCCTGGAGCTCCGTCGGGACAGGGGCCTCTAACTATGGCTACACCTTC
TRBJ2-7	-	TRBV24-1	-	CARQRREWYEQYF	TGTGCCAGACAACGGAGGGAATGGTACGAGCAGTACTTC
TRBJ2-1	-	TRBV14	TRBD2	CASSQRAGSGRYNEQFF	TGTGCCAGCAGCCAGAGGGCCGGCAGCGGGAGGTACAATGAGCAGTTCTTC
TRBJ2-2	-	TRBV2	-	CTSSDPVQGDAGELFF	TGTACCAGCAGTGATCCGGTGCAGGGTGACGCCGGGGAGCTGTTTTTT
TRBJ2-1	-	TRBV30	-	CASGPQSLGYNEQFF	TGTGCCTCGGGCCCACAGTCCTTGGGTTACAATGAGCAGTTCTTC
TRBJ2-7	-	TRBV10-3	TRBD2	CAISDAGGPLDEQYF	TGTGCCATCAGTGATGCGGGAGGGCCATTGGACGAGCAGTACTTC
TRBJ1-3	-	TRBV7-2	TRBD1	CASRPTGQNTIYF	TGTGCCAGCAGGCCGACGGGACAGAACACCATATATTTT
TRBJ2-3	-	TRBV6-4	-	CASRRDNTDTQYF	TGTGCCAGCAGGAGAGACAACACAGATACGCAGTATTTT
TRBJ2-3	-	TRBV7-9	-	CASSLAGPSTDTQYF	TGTGCCAGCAGCTTAGCGGGGCCCTCCACAGATACGCAGTATTTT
TRBJ1-1	-	TRBV6-6	-	CASSFPTVMNTEAFF	TGTGCCAGCAGTTTCCCGACAGTGATGAACACTGAAGCTTTCTTT
TRBJ2-7	-	TRBV29-1	TRBD2	CSVESSGMTYEQYF	TGCAGCGTGGAATCTAGCGGGATGACCTACGAGCAGTACTTC
TRBJ1-2	once	TRBV24-1	-	CATSDFTGNGYTF	TGTGCCACCAGTGATTTTACGGGGAATGGCTACACCTTC
TRBJ1-1	-	TRBV30	TRBD1	CAWRPRGIRAEAFF	TGTGCCTGGAGGCCCAGGGGGATAAGGGCTGAAGCTTTCTTT
TRBJ1-1	-	TRBV11-2	TRBD1	CASSSYRGGTEAFF	TGTGCCAGCAGCTCGTACAGGGGTGGCACTGAAGCTTTCTTT
TRBJ1-4	-	TRBV9	-	CASSVAGQRNEKLFF	TGTGCCAGCAGCGTAGCTGGACAGCGGAATGAAAAACTGTTTTTT
TRBJ1-1	once	TRBV28	TRBD1	CASSLTDRDAEAFF	TGTGCCAGCAGTTTAACGGACAGGGACGCTGAAGCTTTCTTT
TRBJ2-7	-	TRBV24-1	-	CATSTGLTSSEQYF	TGTGCCACCAGTACCGGACTGACTTCTAGCGAGCAGTACTTC
TRBJ2-7	-	TRBV7-2	TRBD1	CASSLAGQVTYEQYF	TGTGCCAGCAGCTTAGCAGGACAGGTAACCTACGAGCAGTACTTC
TRBJ2-5	-	TRBV4-3	TRBD1	CASSRQPPTRTGQETQYF	TGCGCCAGCAGCCGACAACCCCCCACCCGGACAGGCCAAGAGACCCAGTACTTC
TRBJ1-2	-	TRBV4-1	TRBD1	CASSPREGASYGYTF	TGCGCCAGCAGCCCTAGAGAGGGGGCTAGCTATGGCTACACCTTC
TRBJ2-7	-	TRBV7-3	TRBD1	CASSLTAGTGSEQYF	TGTGCCAGCAGCTTAACCGCCGGGACAGGGAGCGAGCAGTACTTC
TRBJ2-1	-	TRBV4-1	TRBD2	CASSQERLADNEQFF	TGCGCCAGCAGCCAAGAAAGACTAGCGGACAATGAGCAGTTCTTC
TRBJ2-1	-	TRBV27	TRBD1	CASKKQGSREQFF	TGTGCCAGCAAGAAACAGGGGTCAAGAGAGCAGTTCTTC
TRBJ1-1	-	TRBV5-1	-	CASSSGALNTEAFF	TGCGCCAGCAGCTCCGGTGCCTTGAACACTGAAGCTTTCTTT
TRBJ2-7	-	TRBV5-6	TRBD2	CASSRLAGAYEQYF	TGTGCCAGCAGCCGACTAGCGGGAGCCTACGAGCAGTACTTC
TRBJ2-3	-	TRBV7-2	-	CASSSLLLGHINTDTQYF	TGTGCCAGCAGCTCCTTACTTCTCGGACATATTAACACAGATACGCAGTATTTT
TRBJ2-3	-	TRBV29-1	TRBD1	CSVNYWDRQRDTQYF	TGCAGCGTCAACTACTGGGACAGGCAGAGAGATACGCAGTATTTT
TRBJ2-1	-	TRBV7-2	TRBD2	CASDSGGARYNEQFF	TGTGCCAGCGACAGCGGGGGGGCTCGGTACAATGAGCAGTTCTTC
TRBJ2-2	-	TRBV9	-	CASSVVLTGELFF	TGTGCCAGCAGCGTAGTCTTAACCGGGGAGCTGTTTTTT